Listed here are 25 T cell receptor beta chains from one sample, sequenced in a study of technical replicates of blood from a handful of donors. Profiled with immunoSEQ multiplex PCR; TCRdb holds only in-frame clones, not every one. Of some 80,000 clones in the sample, 92% were seen once. Sequenced: T cells isolated from PBMCs. The receptor source for this set is a human donor in good health.

The V and J genes are TRBV9 and TRBJ2-5; 12 nucleotides agree with TRBD2. The germline V gene encodes CDR1 SGDLS and CDR2 YYNGEE. The trim removed 3 bases at V and 5 bases at J, leaving 8 bases unmatched. The CDR3 spans 16 residues. CDR3 region: CASSGSSGRAYETQYF. CDR3 in DNA: TGTGCCAGCAGCGGGTCTAGCGGGAGGGCCTATGAGACCCAGTACTTC.

The genes are TRBV18 and TRBJ2-5; TRBD1 agrees at 12 bases. The CDR3 extends over 15 amino acids. V trimming: 2 bases; J trimming: 3 bases; junction bases outside the gene matches: 1. Germline V lookup: CDR1 KGHSH, CDR2 LQKENI. The CDR3 sequence is CASSPGTGGKETQYF. The CDR3 nucleotides are TGTGCCAGCTCACCAGGGACAGGGGGCAAAGAGACCCAGTACTTC.

The chain uses TRBV30 and TRBJ1-3; tentative D call: TRBD1 (5 bases). The CDR3 totals 17 residues. Trimming pared 0 bases from V and 1 base from J, leaving 16 bases between. The V gene's germline CDR1 is GTSNPN and CDR2 SVGIG (reference sequence). CDR3 nucleotide sequence: TGTGCCTGGAGTGTACCATTCCTAGGGGATTCTGGAAACACCATATATTTT. Amino acids: CAWSVPFLGDSGNTIYF. Supplemented by reference TRBV30 and TRBJ1-3, the full variable domain reads SQTIHQWPATLVQPVGSPLSLECTVEGTSNPNLYWYRQAAGRGLQLLFYSVGIGQISSEVPQNLSASRPQDRQFILSSKKLLLSDSGFYLCAWSVPFLGDSGNTIYFGEGSWLTVV.

This clone has only one observation. This chain links TRBV7-6 with TRBJ2-2; 9 bases are a match to TRBD2. After removal of 5 bases from V and 5 bases from J, the junction contained 6 bases not matched to a gene. Germline-derived CDR1 and CDR2 are SGHVS and FNYEAQ. This CDR3 contains 15 residues. This CDR3 reads CASSLSGSRTGELFF. The CDR3 DNA follows: TGTGCCAGCAGCCTTAGCGGGAGTAGGACCGGGGAGCTGTTTTTT. The whole variable domain, remainder taken from reference TRBV7-6 and TRBJ2-2, is GAGVSQSPRYKVTKRGQDVALRCDPISGHVSLYWYRQALGQGPEFLTYFNYEAQQDKSGLPNDRFSAERPEGSISTLTIQRTEQRDSAMYRCASSLSGSRTGELFFGEGSRLTVL.

The V and J genes are TRBV10-1 and TRBJ1-1; TRBD1 aligns across 7 bases. The CDR3 contains 15 residues. The germline V gene has CDR1 WNHNN and CDR2 SYGVQD (reference sequence). V was pared by 0 bases and J by 0 bases, with 1 base of the junction left unmatched. The CDR3 DNA follows: TGCGCCAGCAGTGAGTCGGGACAGATGAACACTGAAGCTTTCTTT. The encoded protein is CASSESGQMNTEAFF.

The chain has TRBV28 and TRBJ2-7; D might be TRBD2 (6 bases). Germline lookup yields CDR1 MDHEN and CDR2 SYDVKM. V was trimmed by 7 bases and J by 4 bases, leaving 11 bases between them. The CDR3 totals 12 residues. The CDR3 here is CASNKGRYEQYF. In DNA form, the CDR3 reads TGTGCCAGCAACAAGGGGAGGTACGAGCAGTACTTC.

This clone showed up just once. This sequence joins TRBV5-1 and TRBJ1-5; 7 nucleotides align to TRBD1. CDR1 is SGHRS, CDR2 YFSETQ, per germline. With 4 bases clipped from V and 5 bases from J, the junction kept 9 bases outside the gene matches. The CDR3 spans 15 residues. CDR3 loop: CASSVGTVPDQPQHF. CDR3 in DNA: TGCGCCAGCAGCGTAGGGACAGTCCCGGATCAGCCCCAGCATTTT.

This clone showed up just once. The chain is built from TRBV7-9 and TRBJ1-5; TRBD1 matches at 10 bases. The trim removed 4 bases at V and 0 bases at J, leaving 9 bases unmatched. This CDR3 comprises 18 residues. Germline assignment: CDR1 SEHNR and CDR2 FQNEAQ (reference sequence). CDR3 loop: CASSSGTGVDYSNQPQHF. The CDR3 nucleotides are TGTGCCAGCAGCTCCGGGACAGGGGTCGATTATAGCAATCAGCCCCAGCATTTT. Complete variable domain (other parts from reference TRBV7-9 and TRBJ1-5): DTGVSQNPRHKITKRGQNVTFRCDPISEHNRLYWYRQTLGQGPEFLTYFQNEAQLEKSRLLSDRFSAERPKGSFSTLEIQRTEQGDSAMYLCASSSGTGVDYSNQPQHFGDGTRLSIL.

A single count supports this clone. The V and J genes are TRBV2 and TRBJ2-1; TRBD2 aligns across 10 bases. V shed 7 bases, J shed 4 bases, and the junction held 4 bases outside the gene matches. The CDR3 length is 14 residues. From germline, CDR1 is SNHLY and CDR2 FYNNEI. Written as DNA, the CDR3 is TGTGCCAGCAAGGTTAGCGGGGGGTACAATGAGCAGTTCTTC. This codes for CASKVSGGYNEQFF. The full variable domain, in which reference TRBV2 and TRBJ2-1 provide the parts outside the CDR3, is EPEVTQTPSHQVTQMGQEVILRCVPISNHLYFYWYRQILGQKVEFLVSFYNNEISEKSEIFDDQFSVERPDGSNFTLKIRSTKLEDSAMYFCASKVSGGYNEQFFGPGTRLTVL.

The V and J genes are TRBV29-1 and TRBJ2-4, with 8 bases identical to TRBD1. The V gene end was trimmed by 3 bases and the J gene end by 2 bases; junction bases not matched to a gene: 6. This CDR3 comprises 15 residues. Per the germline V gene, CDR1 is SQVTM and CDR2 is ANQGSEA. The CDR3 bases are TGCAGCGTTGAGGCCACAGGGGGATCCAAAAACATTCAGTACTTC. This sequence encodes CSVEATGGSKNIQYF.

The chain employs TRBV28 and TRBJ1-2; maybe TRBD1 (6 bases). Germline CDR1 MDHEN, CDR2 SYDVKM. There are 14 residues in the CDR3. V dropped 3 bases and J dropped 5 bases, with 13 bases sitting between them. DNA for the CDR3: TGTGCCAGCAGTTTTCTAAATACAGGGTATGGCTACACCTTC. As protein: CASSFLNTGYGYTF.

This chain joins TRBV13 and TRBJ2-7, with a tentative D call TRBD1 (6 bases). Germline V gene sequence: CDR1 PRHDT, CDR2 FYEKMQ (reference sequence). V lost 8 bases to trimming and J lost 3 bases, with 11 bases between them. CDR3 length equals 12 residues. The CDR3 DNA follows: TGTGCCAGCTCTGGGGGCAGCTACGAGCAGTACTTC. Amino acid sequence: CASSGGSYEQYF. Variable domain in full (rest from reference TRBV13 and TRBJ2-7): AAGVIQSPRHLIKEKRETATLKCYPIPRHDTVYWYQQGPGQDPQFLISFYEKMQSDKGSIPDRFSAQQFSDYHSELNMSSLELGDSALYFCASSGGSYEQYFGPGTRLTVT.

DNA of the CDR3: TGTGCCAGCAGTGGACTGCCAGATACGCAGTATTTT. Amino acid sequence: CASSGLPDTQYF. This chain uses TRBV5-6 with TRBJ2-3, with D perhaps matching TRBD2 (5 bases). The V end was cut by 5 bases, the J end by 4 bases, with 8 bases between. Looked up from germline, CDR1 is SGHDT and CDR2 is YYEEEE. The CDR3 totals 12 residues.

The rearrangement joins TRBV7-2 to TRBJ2-7, with no clear D. Germline CDR1 is SGHTA and CDR2 is FQGNSA. The CDR3 is made up of 14 amino acids. Trimming pared 0 bases from V and 2 bases from J, leaving 8 bases between. The CDR3 nucleotides are TGTGCCAGCAGCTTAGCTCCCCGTACCTACGAGCAGTACTTC. Its translation is CASSLAPRTYEQYF.

The chain has TRBV7-3 and TRBJ2-1; a weak D match, TRBD1 (5 bases). Trimming took off 3 bases at V and 4 bases at J, with 10 bases between the two ends. The CDR3 totals 14 residues. Germline CDR1 is SGHTA and CDR2 is FQGTGA. The CDR3 DNA follows: TGTGCCAGCAGCTTGGGGCGAGAGTACAATGAGCAGTTCTTC. Protein product: CASSLGREYNEQFF.

V usage is TRBV19 and J usage is TRBJ1-1; D not resolved. Deletions cut 8 bases from V and 5 bases from J, with 12 bases between. Germline V gene data show CDR1 as LNHDA and CDR2 as SQIVND (reference sequence). This CDR3 is built from 12 residues. This CDR3 is CASGLEGTEAFF. Here the CDR3 DNA reads TGTGCCAGTGGGCTCGAGGGTACTGAAGCTTTCTTT.

The CDR3 DNA is TGTGCCAGCAGCTTGACAGGGGGAAACACCATATATTTT. It is translated as CASSLTGGNTIYF. The gene calls are TRBV6-5 and TRBJ1-3; 7 bases match TRBD1. Looked up from germline, CDR1 is MNHEY and CDR2 is SVGAGI. V shed 6 bases and J 4 bases; nucleotides not matched to a gene: 3. The CDR3 is 13 residues long.

About this clone itself: At one boundary the junction diverges from the germline segment, which might be a read error. V is TRBV29-1 and J is TRBJ1-1; D is perhaps TRBD1 (6 bases). Germline values: CDR1 SQVTM, CDR2 ANQGSEA. This CDR3 has 14 amino acids. CDR3 region: CNVEEGGGGTEAFF. The CDR3, as DNA: TGCAACGTTGAAGAGGGAGGGGGGGGTACTGAAGCTTTCTTT. The full variable domain, rest sourced from reference TRBV29-1 and TRBJ1-1, is SAVISQKPSRDICQRGTSLTIQCQVDSQVTMMFWYRQQPGQSLTLIATANQGSEATYESGFVIDKFPISRPNLTFSTLTVSNMSPEDSSIYLCNVEEGGGGTEAFFGQGTRLTVV.

The J gene is TRBJ2-3, the V gene TRBV13; 14 nucleotides match TRBD2. The CDR3 totals 15 residues. Germline V gene lookup returns CDR1 PRHDT and CDR2 FYEKMQ (reference sequence). V trimming: 10 bases; J trimming: 5 bases; junction bases outside the gene matches: 8. The CDR3 spells CATGTSGSGGDTQYF. Written as DNA, the CDR3 is TGTGCCACCGGGACTAGCGGGAGTGGTGGAGATACGCAGTATTTT.

The V call is TRBV5-1, the J call TRBJ2-7; D may be TRBD1 (7 bases). V gave up 2 bases and J gave up 5 bases, with 17 bases separating them. CDR1 and CDR2 from the germline V gene are SGHRS and YFSETQ. The CDR3 runs to 15 residues. The CDR3 loop reads CASSFYDRDSDEQYF. DNA of the CDR3: TGCGCCAGCAGCTTCTATGACAGGGACTCAGACGAGCAGTACTTC.

The chain has TRBV19 and TRBJ1-5; 8 nucleotides align to TRBD1. Germline lookup yields CDR1 LNHDA and CDR2 SQIVND (reference sequence). The CDR3 is 17 residues long. Trimming cost V 3 bases and J 5 bases; bases outside gene matches: 12. CDR3 DNA: TGTGCCAGTAGTATCTCCCTGCAGGGGGCCTTATATCAGCCCCAGCATTTT. Its protein product is CASSISLQGALYQPQHF.

This clone was counted between two and nine times. The rearrangement links TRBV19 to TRBJ1-1; 9 positions match TRBD1. V lost 5 bases, J lost 1 base, and 5 bases stayed unmatched. The germline V gene encodes CDR1 LNHDA and CDR2 SQIVND (reference sequence). The CDR3 contains 15 residues. The CDR3 reads CASSSPGQGNTEAFF. CDR3 in DNA: TGTGCCAGTAGTTCGCCGGGACAGGGGAACACTGAAGCTTTCTTT.

The chain carries TRBV28 and TRBJ2-2; the D gene is possibly TRBD2 (5 bases). The CDR3 loop spans 14 amino acids. Trimming took 7 bases from V and 4 from J, leaving 13 bases between them. Germline CDR1 and CDR2: MDHEN and SYDVKM. The DNA of the CDR3 is TGTGCCAGCAACCTTGGACTTTCCACCGGGGAGCTGTTTTTT. Residues: CASNLGLSTGELFF.

The chain joins TRBV7-3 to TRBJ2-5, with 7 bases aligning to TRBD2. V was clipped by 5 bases and J by 2 bases; unmatched bases: 5. In germline, CDR1 is SGHTA, CDR2 FQGTGA. CDR3 size: 14 residues. The CDR3 DNA sequence: TGTGCCAGCAGCCTCGGGGGACTACAAGAGACCCAGTACTTC. Translation: CASSLGGLQETQYF.

The chain employs TRBV27 and TRBJ2-2; TRBD2 is a possible D gene (7 bases). The V end lost 7 bases, the J end lost 3 bases, and 12 bases lay between the germline ends. The CDR3 extends over 14 amino acids. From germline, CDR1 is MNHEY and CDR2 SMNVEV (reference sequence). Written as DNA, the CDR3 is TGTGCCAGCACTACAGGGAGGGACACCGGGGAGCTGTTTTTT. Translated: CASTTGRDTGELFF.